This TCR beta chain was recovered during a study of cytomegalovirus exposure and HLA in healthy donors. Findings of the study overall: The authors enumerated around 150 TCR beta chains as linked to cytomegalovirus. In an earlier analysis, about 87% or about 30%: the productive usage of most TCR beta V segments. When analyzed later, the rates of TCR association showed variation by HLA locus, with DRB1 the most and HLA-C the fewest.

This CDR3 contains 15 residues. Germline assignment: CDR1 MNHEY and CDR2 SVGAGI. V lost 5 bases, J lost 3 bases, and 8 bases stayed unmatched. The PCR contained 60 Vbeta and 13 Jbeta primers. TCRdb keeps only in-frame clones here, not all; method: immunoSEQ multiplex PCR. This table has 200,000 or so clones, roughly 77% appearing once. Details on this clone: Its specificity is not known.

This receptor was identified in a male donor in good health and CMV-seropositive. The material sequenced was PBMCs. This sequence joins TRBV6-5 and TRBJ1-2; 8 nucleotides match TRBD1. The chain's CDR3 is CASSSRQGFDYGYTF. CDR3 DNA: TGTGCCAGCAGTAGCAGACAGGGGTTCGACTATGGCTACACCTTC.